The present TCR beta chain was sequenced within a study of spatial heterogeneity in lung cancer. Study-wide context: Detected beta-chain sequences consistently exceeded alpha-chain sequences.

There are 13 residues in the CDR3. Trimming took off 2 bases at V and 0 bases at J, with 3 bases between the two ends. CDR1 and CDR2 from the germline V gene are MNHEY and SVGAGI. This clonotype was seen a few times. Via MiXCR, TCRdb re-called the 5' RACE reads, giving one row per CDR3 protein. The sample lists about 23,000 distinct CDR3 sequences, about 5.1% seen once, with around 5.2% in the top ten. This sample's time point: sample taken at primary tumor resection. Whole RNA obtained from tumor, nontumor lung or frozen PBMC underwent sequencing without sorting. J is TRBJ2-3 and V is TRBV6-5; no definite D call. Here the sequenced sample was PBMCs, taken at surgery. This receptor was taken from a male donor with early-stage non-small cell lung cancer. The CDR3 DNA follows: TGTGCCAGCAGTTACGGTAGCACAGATACGCAGTATTTT. It codes for CASSYGSTDTQYF.